The sequence of this TCR beta chain was determined in a study of blood T cell repertoires in COVID-19. About the research overall: Italy, Spain and the United States were the sources of the convalescent and acute COVID-19 samples. Sources were T cells, B-cell-depleted T cells, or PBMCs; the material itself was cDNA or gDNA.

Per the original data handling: Amplification of reference gene primers provided the estimated nucleated cell counts. Sequencing was performed with immunoSEQ multiplex PCR; in TCRdb, only in-frame clones are kept and a portion is missing. V, J and clone size derive from that table, while D and trimming were established from the DNA sequence. The sample lists some 200,000 clones, almost 80% occurring once. Trimming removed 1 base at V and 0 bases at J, with 6 bases between. The CDR3 consists of 14 residues. CDR1 and CDR2 (germline): MNHNS, SASEGT. The chain uses TRBV6-1 and TRBJ1-2, with unresolved D. The receptor was derived from a woman in her 70s with acute or convalescent COVID-19. Sample: peripheral blood. The CDR3 DNA is TGTGCCAGCAGTGAAGGGCCAGCTAACTATGGCTACACCTTC. It translates to CASSEGPANYGYTF.